These 32 T cell receptor beta chains were all obtained from the same sample, sequenced in a study of T cells in Graves' hyperthyroidism and ophthalmopathy. RNA transcripts gave rise to amplified TCR beta CDR3 regions. The HTBI primer set served for first-round RT-PCR of the TCR CDR3. TCRdb used MiXCR to reprocess the multiplex PCR reads, holding one entry per CDR3 protein. The table has about 500,000 distinct CDR3 sequences, roughly a sixth seen once. The sequenced sample consisted of blood. These receptors originate from a young woman with Graves' ophthalmopathy.

V gene TRBV28 combines with J gene TRBJ1-6; TRBD1 is a possible D gene (5 bases). The CDR3 length is 16 residues. V lost 6 bases and J lost 0, with 12 bases in between. Germline-derived CDR1 and CDR2 are MDHEN and SYDVKM. The CDR3 nucleotides are TGTGCCAGCAGCCGGCGGGGGAGCTCCTATAATTCACCCCTCCACTTT. It encodes CASSRRGSSYNSPLHF.

The CDR3 region has the DNA TGTGCCAGCAGCTTGGAGACAGGGCTCTACACCTTC. It is translated as CASSLETGLYTF. This chain joins TRBV5-6 and TRBJ1-2, with 7 bases lining up with TRBD1. The CDR3 covers 12 residues. V was pared by 0 bases and J by 10 bases, with 3 bases of the junction left unmatched. In germline, CDR1 is SGHDT, CDR2 YYEEEE. The whole variable domain, remainder taken from reference TRBV5-6 and TRBJ1-2, is DAGVTQSPTHLIKTRGQQVTLRCSPKSGHDTVSWYQQALGQGPQFIFQYYEEEERQRGNFPDRFSGHQFPNYSSELNVNALLLGDSALYLCASSLETGLYTFGSGTRLTVV.

This clonotype was counted ten times or more. This CDR3 is CASSSRLRMTLGNNEQFF. The CDR3 bases are TGTGCCAGCAGTTCCCGTTTGAGGATGACCCTTGGGAACAATGAGCAGTTCTTC. The gene calls are TRBV12-3 or TRBV12-4 and TRBJ2-1; unclear D gene. CDR3 length: 18 residues. With 4 bases removed from V and 5 bases from J, the gap between germline ends came to 24 bases.

This clonotype has at least ten counts. V gene TRBV2 combines with J gene TRBJ2-2; TRBD2 matches 8 bases. Germline values: CDR1 SNHLY, CDR2 FYNNEI. This CDR3 has 13 residues. V shed 6 bases and J 5 bases; nucleotides not matched to a gene: 2. The CDR3 DNA sequence: TGTGCCAGCAGCCTAGCGGGTACCGGGGAGCTGTTTTTT. It encodes CASSLAGTGELFF.

This chain joins TRBV7-2 and TRBJ2-7; 10 nucleotides align to TRBD1. V was clipped by 1 base and J by 6 bases; unmatched bases: 12. CDR3 length: 17 residues. Germline CDR1 SGHTA, CDR2 FQGNSA. The CDR3 protein is CASSLDRTGQGYSEQYF. The CDR3 region has the DNA TGTGCCAGCAGCTTAGACAGAACGGGACAGGGGTACAGCGAGCAGTACTTC.

The V call is TRBV20-1, the J call TRBJ2-1, with 8 bases aligning to TRBD2. V lost 6 bases, J lost 0 bases, and 7 bases stayed unmatched. The CDR3 has 15 amino acids. Germline loops: CDR1 DFQATT, CDR2 SNEGSKA (reference sequence). The CDR3 sequence: CSAPGGAVSYNEQFF. The DNA of the CDR3 is TGCAGTGCCCCCGGGGGGGCCGTCTCCTACAATGAGCAGTTCTTC.

As regards this clonotype: Its ends do not fully match the called genes, so a read error is possible. The V call is TRBV7-2, the J call TRBJ1-4; no clear D gene. The CDR3 totals 13 residues. Germline V gene data show CDR1 as SGHTA and CDR2 as FQGNSA. This chain's CDR3 is CASSLIVGEKLVF. CDR3 DNA sequence: TGTGCCAGCAGCTTAATAGTCGGAGAAAAACTGGTTTTT.

There are many counts of this clonotype. The gene calls are TRBV4-1 and TRBJ2-1; D not resolved. V was clipped by 0 bases and J by 7 bases, with 10 bases between them. Germline CDR1 is MGHRA and CDR2 is YSYEKL. This CDR3 contains 14 residues. The CDR3 is CASSQDLGANEQFF. CDR3 in DNA: TGCGCCAGCAGCCAAGATCTAGGAGCGAATGAGCAGTTCTTC.

The table lists this clonotype with many counts. The genes are TRBV12-3 or TRBV12-4 and TRBJ2-7, with unresolved D. V was shortened by 6 bases and J by 0 bases, with 9 bases between the two germline ends. CDR3 length: 13 residues. For the CDR3, the DNA is TGTGCCAGCAGCCAAGGGCTCTCCTACGAGCAGTACTTC. Protein product: CASSQGLSYEQYF.

This clonotype was found many times. V and J are TRBV27 and TRBJ2-1, with D maybe TRBD2 (6 bases). The V gene's germline CDR1 is MNHEY and CDR2 SMNVEV (reference sequence). The V end lost 5 bases, the J end lost 9 bases, and 8 bases lay between the germline ends. The length of the CDR3 is 11 residues. The CDR3 reads CASSIGSEQFF. As DNA, the CDR3 is TGTGCCAGCAGTATCGGGAGTGAGCAGTTCTTC.

The chain's CDR3 is CASSLAGWTGGYTF. In nucleotides, the CDR3 is TGTGCCAGCAGCTTAGCAGGGTGGACGGGTGGCTACACCTTC. The chain carries TRBV7-3 and TRBJ1-2; possible D gene TRBD1, 5 bases. The CDR3 covers 14 residues. Germline V gene lookup returns CDR1 SGHTA and CDR2 FQGTGA. Deletions cut 2 bases from V and 7 bases from J, with 14 bases between.

About this clonotype itself: This may be a read error: a much more frequent sequence differs by one nucleotide. The chain couples TRBV27 to TRBJ2-7; D gene unclear. V was trimmed by 2 bases and J by 2 bases, leaving 10 bases between them. Germline-derived CDR1 and CDR2 are MNHEY and SMNVEV (reference sequence). This CDR3 region has 14 residues. The CDR3, as DNA: TGTGCCAGCAGTTTACCGGTCAGGACCTACGAGCAGTACTTC. The encoded protein is CASSLPVRTYEQYF.

The CDR3 loop reads CASRRGTREQYF. CDR3 coding DNA: TGTGCCAGCAGACGCGGGACGCGCGAGCAGTACTTC. The V gene is TRBV6-2 or TRBV6-3, the J gene TRBJ2-7; tentative D call: TRBD2 (6 bases). The CDR3 has 12 residues. The germline gives CDR1 MNHEY, CDR2 SVGEGT. V gave up 6 bases and J gave up 6 bases, with 12 bases separating them.

The table lists this clonotype with many counts. The rearrangement uses TRBV18 and TRBJ1-1; no reliable D call. Germline V lookup: CDR1 KGHSH, CDR2 LQKENI. The V end was cut by 3 bases, the J end by 8 bases, with 10 bases between. The CDR3 contains 12 residues. Here the CDR3 DNA reads TGTGCCAGCTCACCTGTGGACGGAGAAGCTTTCTTT. Amino acids: CASSPVDGEAFF.

This clonotype occurred a few times. The chain carries TRBV9 and TRBJ2-2; D not certain. The CDR3 has 15 amino acids. The ends were cut back, 5 bases at V and 7 bases at J, with 18 bases in the middle. Germline V gene data show CDR1 as SGDLS and CDR2 as YYNGEE. The CDR3 DNA sequence: TGTGCCAGCAGACCCCACTTCGCGGATGACGGGGAGCTGTTTTTT. Protein: CASRPHFADDGELFF.

There are many counts of this clonotype. This chain connects TRBV6-5 to TRBJ2-1; D ambiguous. CDR3 length: 13 amino acids. Per the germline V gene, CDR1 is MNHEY and CDR2 is SVGAGI. The ends were cut back, 2 bases at V and 3 bases at J, with 5 bases in the middle. In DNA, the CDR3 is TGTGCCAGCAGTTACGGAGACTACAATGAGCAGTTCTTC. It translates to CASSYGDYNEQFF.

The V and J genes are TRBV19 and TRBJ1-2; no definite D call. CDR1 and CDR2 from the germline V gene are LNHDA and SQIVND (reference sequence). Between the trimmed V and J ends, which lost 1 base and 0 bases, there was a span of 6 bases. The CDR3 sequence is 14 residues long. CDR3 loop: CASSIGGTNYGYTF. Here the CDR3 DNA reads TGTGCCAGTAGTATAGGAGGCACTAACTATGGCTACACCTTC.

V usage is TRBV2 and J usage is TRBJ1-6, with TRBD1 as a possible D gene (6 bases). V was trimmed by 7 bases and J by 0 bases, leaving 10 bases between them. The CDR3 consists of 15 residues. Germline CDR1 and CDR2: SNHLY and FYNNEI. This CDR3 is CASIRGDSYNSPLHF. DNA of the CDR3: TGTGCCAGCATTAGGGGGGACTCCTATAATTCACCCCTCCACTTT.

This clonotype was observed a few times. The chain combines TRBV10-3 with TRBJ2-2; unclear D gene. This CDR3 spans 15 amino acids. Germline CDR1 ENHRY, CDR2 SYGVKD. The V and J ends lost 2 bases and 8 bases respectively, with 15 bases between them. CDR3 protein: CAISEKVIVSGELFF. For the CDR3, the DNA is TGTGCCATCAGTGAGAAAGTTATAGTTTCGGGGGAGCTGTTTTTT.

This clonotype was counted between two and nine times. The chain uses TRBV7-8 and TRBJ2-3, with TRBD2 matching over 8 bases. CDR3 length: 20 residues. The germline CDR1 and CDR2 sequences are SGHVS and FQNEAQ. The junction had 17 bases not matched to a gene; V was cut back by 2 bases and J by 1 base. DNA of the CDR3: TGTGCCAGCAGCTTAATTATGAGCCAGCGGGGGACCGCTCGCACAGATACGCAGTATTTT. Translating it yields CASSLIMSQRGTARTDTQYF.

This clonotype has ten or more counts. The chain carries TRBV5-1 and TRBJ1-1; maybe TRBD1 (5 bases). Looked up from germline, CDR1 is SGHRS and CDR2 is YFSETQ. The V end lost 0 bases, the J end lost 4 bases, and 10 bases lay between the germline ends. The CDR3 runs to 14 residues. DNA for the CDR3: TGCGCCAGCAGCTTGGAAGGTGACAGCACTGAAGCTTTCTTT. It codes for CASSLEGDSTEAFF.

This clonotype was recorded at least ten times. The chain combines TRBV2 with TRBJ2-3; D remains ambiguous. With 3 bases removed from V and 5 bases from J, the gap between germline ends came to 15 bases. CDR1 is SNHLY, CDR2 FYNNEI, per germline. The CDR3 covers 15 residues. CDR3 nucleotide sequence: TGTGCCAGCAGTGAGTTTACCTCAAGGGAAGATACGCAGTATTTT. As protein: CASSEFTSREDTQYF.

This clonotype was seen repeatedly, ten times or more. V is TRBV3-1 and J is TRBJ1-2; D gene uncertain. Germline CDR1 LGHDT, CDR2 YNNKEL (reference sequence). V was shortened by 4 bases and J by 6 bases, with 12 bases between the two germline ends. The CDR3 totals 13 residues. CDR3 protein: CASSRALADGYTF. CDR3 DNA: TGTGCCAGCAGCCGGGCTCTAGCGGATGGCTACACCTTC. Looking up the rest from reference TRBV3-1 and TRBJ1-2 gives the full variable domain: DTAVSQTPKYLVTQMGNDKSIKCEQNLGHDTMYWYKQDSKKFLKIMFSYNNKELIINETVPNRFSPKSPDKAHLNLHINSLELGDSAVYFCASSRALADGYTFGSGTRLTVV.

This clonotype has ten or more counts. The CDR3 DNA is TGTGCCAGCAGTTTAGTCGACTCCTCCTATGGCTACACCTTC. It encodes CASSLVDSSYGYTF. The chain links TRBV28 to TRBJ1-2, with D hard to call. The CDR3 spans 14 residues. CDR1 MDHEN and CDR2 SYDVKM come from the germline V gene. Trimming took off 2 bases at V and 4 bases at J, with 11 bases between the two ends.

This clonotype was recorded at least ten times. The chain uses TRBV30 and TRBJ1-2; D may be TRBD1 (5 bases). V lost 0 bases and J 2 bases, leaving 7 bases between the germline ends. In germline, CDR1 is GTSNPN, CDR2 SVGIG (reference sequence). CDR3 length: 13 amino acids. CDR3 bases: TGTGCCTGGAGTGTAGCAGGGAACTATGGCTACACCTTC. It is translated as CAWSVAGNYGYTF.

This clonotype was counted at least ten times. J is TRBJ2-3 and V is TRBV11-3; no firm D call. There are 14 residues in the CDR3. The germline CDR1 and CDR2 sequences are SGHNT and YENEEA. The V end lost 2 bases, the J end lost 2 bases, and 8 bases lay between the germline ends. The CDR3 DNA is TGTGCCAGCAGCTTATTAGGAACCACAGATACGCAGTATTTT. Amino acids: CASSLLGTTDTQYF.

This clonotype appeared many times. The V gene is TRBV12-3 or TRBV12-4, the J gene TRBJ1-2, with D possibly being TRBD1 (6 bases). The length of the CDR3 is 16 residues. V lost 3 bases and J 8 bases, leaving 22 bases between the germline ends. The CDR3 nucleotides are TGTGCCAGCAGTTTGATCCCAGGGGAACCTTCGGAGGGCTACACCTTC. Translating gives CASSLIPGEPSEGYTF.

This clonotype was recorded many times. CDR3 nucleotides: TGTGCCAGCAGCTATTACTCCGGGACAGGGGTAACCGGGGAGCTGTTTTTT. This gives the protein CASSYYSGTGVTGELFF. The genes are TRBV11-3 and TRBJ2-2, with TRBD1 matching over 10 bases. This CDR3 comprises 17 residues. In germline, CDR1 is SGHNT, CDR2 YENEEA. V lost 4 bases, J lost 5 bases, and 10 bases stayed unmatched.

This clonotype was detected a few times. The chain employs TRBV6-2 or TRBV6-3 and TRBJ2-2, with D hard to call. V was trimmed by 6 bases and J by 5 bases, leaving 7 bases between them. Germline CDR1 reads MNHEY; CDR2 reads SVGEGT. CDR3 length: 12 amino acids. The CDR3 sequence is CASRETTGELFF. CDR3 bases: TGTGCCAGCAGGGAGACAACCGGGGAGCTGTTTTTT.

This clonotype was found a few times. The V gene is TRBV18, the J gene TRBJ1-5; TRBD1 might be the D (6 bases). V was trimmed by 2 bases and J by 10 bases, leaving 9 bases between them. Per the germline V gene, CDR1 is KGHSH and CDR2 is LQKENI. The CDR3 is 12 residues long. The DNA for the CDR3 is TGTGCCAGCTCACCAGGGGGGCACCCCCAGCATTTT. This sequence encodes CASSPGGHPQHF.

This clonotype was seen repeatedly, ten times or more. The CDR3 nucleotides read TGTGCCTGGAGTGTCCTGCAGAGCTCCTACGAGCAGTACTTC. It yields the protein CAWSVLQSSYEQYF. The rearrangement links TRBV30 to TRBJ2-7, with D hard to call. Germline lookup yields CDR1 GTSNPN and CDR2 SVGIG (reference sequence). The CDR3 covers 14 residues. Trimming pared 0 bases from V and 0 bases from J, leaving 9 bases between.

Ten or more counts support this clonotype. The chain uses TRBV20-1 and TRBJ2-1; no reliable D call. This CDR3 has 11 residues. The germline gives CDR1 DFQATT, CDR2 SNEGSKA (reference sequence). Trimming shortened V by 5 bases and J by 7 bases, and 9 bases separated the two germline ends. The CDR3 region is CSASGWNEQFF. The CDR3 region has the DNA TGCAGTGCTTCCGGATGGAATGAGCAGTTCTTC.